One and the same sample provided the 14 T cell receptor beta chains below, sequenced in a study of CD4 T cells in relation to SARS-CoV-2 and coronaviruses. Antigens for these TCRs are unknown. This table comes from immunoSEQ multiplex PCR, and its TCRdb copy is limited to in-frame clones, with some not included. The data contain tens of thousands of clones, over 60% of them singletons. The sequenced sample consisted of memory CD4+ T cells from PBMCs, cultured in vitro. Receptor source: an adult with COVID-19.

As for this clone: Because the CDR3's place on the DNA is in doubt, the DNA is left out and the CDR3 is given as listed by TCRdb. This sequence joins TRBV10-2 and TRBJ2-7; the DNA was not used to check the table's D call, TRBD1. CDR1 is WSHSY and CDR2 is SAAADI in the germline V gene. Including both end residues, the CDR3 is 13 amino acids long. The CDR3 region is CASTVGTGIPLGF.

The chain carries TRBV6-2 or TRBV6-3 and TRBJ1-3; D perhaps matches TRBD1 (6 bases). Germline V gene lookup returns CDR1 MNHEY and CDR2 SVGEGT. The CDR3 length is 15 residues. The ends were cut back, 6 bases at V and 0 bases at J, with 12 bases in the middle. CDR3 sequence reads: CASSLGQFSGNTIYF. The CDR3 DNA is TGTGCCAGCAGCCTCGGACAGTTCTCTGGAAACACCATATATTTT.

This clone was recorded a few times. This chain uses TRBV6-5 with TRBJ1-5; D is possibly TRBD1 (5 bases). This CDR3 is built from 13 residues. Trimming removed 7 bases at V and 0 bases at J, with 7 bases between. Germline V lookup: CDR1 MNHEY, CDR2 SVGAGI. DNA for the CDR3: TGTGCCAGCACAGGGTATAGCAATCAGCCCCAGCATTTT. Protein product: CASTGYSNQPQHF.

V usage is TRBV6-1 and J usage is TRBJ2-3; D perhaps matches TRBD1 (6 bases). The CDR3 covers 15 residues. Per the germline V gene, CDR1 is MNHNS and CDR2 is SASEGT. V lost 2 bases to trimming and J lost 5 bases, with 14 bases between them. CDR3 protein: CASSESLGGGDTQYF. DNA of the CDR3: TGTGCCAGCAGTGAATCGCTTGGGGGCGGAGATACGCAGTATTTT.

This chain uses TRBV13 with TRBJ2-1, with a weak D call TRBD2 (6 bases). The V gene lost 5 bases and the J gene lost 7 bases, with 18 bases spanning the gap. This CDR3 is built from 15 residues. Germline lookup yields CDR1 PRHDT and CDR2 FYEKMQ (reference sequence). The CDR3 here is CASSNRDSWGNEQFF. The CDR3 DNA is TGTGCCAGCAGCAACCGGGACTCCTGGGGAAATGAGCAGTTCTTC.

The chain combines TRBV5-1 with TRBJ2-5; D gene unclear. Trimming took 4 bases from V and 0 from J, leaving 16 bases between them. Germline values: CDR1 SGHRS, CDR2 YFSETQ. There are 16 residues in the CDR3. CDR3 in DNA: TGCGCCAGCAGCCGGACGAAATGGACGTACCAAGAGACCCAGTACTTC. This encodes CASSRTKWTYQETQYF.

This chain joins TRBV2 and TRBJ1-5; 7 positions match TRBD1. Germline V gene data show CDR1 as SNHLY and CDR2 as FYNNEI. The CDR3 extends over 12 amino acids. The J segment lost 9 bases and the V segment lost 8 bases, leaving 7 bases of the junction unmatched. The CDR3 nucleotides read TGTGCCAGCCGGGACAGCAACCGGCCCCAGCATTTT. Translated, it gives CASRDSNRPQHF.

CDR3 DNA: TGTGCCAGCAGCCCATCGGCGTCTGGGGCCAACGTCCTGACTTTC. This gives the protein CASSPSASGANVLTF. The V gene is TRBV28, the J gene TRBJ2-6; D ambiguous. Trimming cost V 6 bases and J 1 base, with 10 bases left between them. The germline V gene has CDR1 MDHEN and CDR2 SYDVKM. The CDR3 length is 15 residues.

The chain recombines TRBV15 with TRBJ2-2; 8 bases map to TRBD2. Germline assignment: CDR1 LNHNV and CDR2 YYDKDF (reference sequence). The CDR3 spans 18 residues. V gave up 0 bases and J gave up 3 bases; unmatched junction bases: 9. The CDR3 region is CATSRDRLAGKYTGELFF. CDR3 DNA sequence: TGTGCCACCAGCAGAGATCGGTTAGCGGGAAAATACACCGGGGAGCTGTTTTTT.

Comment on this clone: At the DNA level, this CDR3 is encoded by other sequences in the same sample as well. The chain joins TRBV10-1 to TRBJ2-2; D remains unclear. V was shortened by 0 bases and J by 4 bases, with 3 bases between the two germline ends. The CDR3 extends over 13 amino acids. Germline lookup yields CDR1 WNHNN and CDR2 SYGVQD (reference sequence). The CDR3 protein is CASSESGTGELFF. Written as DNA, the CDR3 is TGCGCCAGCAGTGAGTCCGGCACCGGGGAGCTGTTTTTT.

The gene calls are TRBV5-1 and TRBJ2-5; no definite D call. Germline CDR1 is SGHRS and CDR2 is YFSETQ. V was cut by 0 bases and J by 1 base, with 7 bases left in between. The CDR3 consists of 14 residues. The CDR3: CASSLVVGQETQYF. CDR3 DNA: TGCGCCAGCAGCTTGGTGGTAGGCCAAGAGACCCAGTACTTC.

In DNA, the CDR3 is TGTGCCATCAGTGAGTCAACAGCGGGAGCTCGCAATGAGCAGTTCTTC. This codes for CAISESTAGARNEQFF. The chain recombines TRBV10-3 with TRBJ2-1; 8 bases are a match to TRBD2. Germline loops: CDR1 ENHRY, CDR2 SYGVKD. The trim removed 0 bases at V and 6 bases at J, leaving 7 bases unmatched. The CDR3 consists of 16 residues.

The chain combines TRBV5-1 with TRBJ2-5; the match to TRBD2 covers 12 bases. Germline trimming cut 4 bases from V and 0 bases from J; bases unmatched to any gene: 7. This CDR3 spans 17 amino acids. Germline CDR1 and CDR2: SGHRS and YFSETQ. CDR3 sequence: CASSPGTSGYNQETQYF. The CDR3 coding sequence is TGCGCCAGCAGCCCCGGGACTAGCGGGTATAACCAAGAGACCCAGTACTTC.

The V call is TRBV7-6, the J call TRBJ2-5; 15 nucleotides align to TRBD2. The CDR3 loop spans 17 amino acids. The J segment lost 7 bases and the V segment lost 1 base, leaving 7 bases of the junction unmatched. The germline CDR1 and CDR2 sequences are SGHVS and FNYEAQ. The CDR3 region is CASSLEGLAGGRGTQYF. CDR3 coding DNA: TGTGCCAGCAGCTTAGAAGGACTAGCGGGAGGGCGGGGGACCCAGTACTTC.